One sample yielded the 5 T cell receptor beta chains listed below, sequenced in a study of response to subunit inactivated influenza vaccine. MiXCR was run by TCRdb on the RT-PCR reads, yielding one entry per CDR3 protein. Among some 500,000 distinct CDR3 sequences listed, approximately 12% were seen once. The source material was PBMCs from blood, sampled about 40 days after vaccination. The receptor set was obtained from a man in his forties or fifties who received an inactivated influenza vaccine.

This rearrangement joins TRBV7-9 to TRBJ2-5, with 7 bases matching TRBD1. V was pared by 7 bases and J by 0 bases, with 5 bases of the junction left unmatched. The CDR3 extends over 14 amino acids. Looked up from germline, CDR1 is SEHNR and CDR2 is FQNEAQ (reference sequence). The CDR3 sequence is CASNQGQNQETQYF. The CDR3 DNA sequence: TGTGCCAGCAACCAGGGACAGAACCAAGAGACCCAGTACTTC.

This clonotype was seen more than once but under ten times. The CDR3 nucleotides read TGCAGTGCTGGGGATCCGGCTAGCGGGAGCTTAGATACGCAGTATTTT. Encoded protein: CSAGDPASGSLDTQYF. This chain joins TRBV20-1 and TRBJ2-3; 10 bases align to TRBD2. CDR3 size: 16 residues. V trimming: 5 bases; J trimming: 5 bases; junction bases outside the gene matches: 13. Germline CDR1 DFQATT, CDR2 SNEGSKA (reference sequence).

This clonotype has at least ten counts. CDR3 residues: CSVRQGGINEQFF. The CDR3 DNA reads as TGCAGCGTCCGACAGGGGGGAATCAATGAGCAGTTCTTC. This chain links TRBV29-1 with TRBJ2-1; 9 nucleotides agree with TRBD1. Germline CDR1 SQVTM, CDR2 ANQGSEA. The CDR3 loop spans 13 amino acids. The V gene end was trimmed by 6 bases and the J gene end by 6 bases; junction bases not matched to a gene: 6.

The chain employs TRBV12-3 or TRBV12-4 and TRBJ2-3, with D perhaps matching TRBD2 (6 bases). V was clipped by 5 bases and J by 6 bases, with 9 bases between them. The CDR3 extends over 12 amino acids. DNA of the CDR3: TGTGCCAGCAGTACTAGCAAGGATACGCAGTATTTT. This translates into CASSTSKDTQYF.

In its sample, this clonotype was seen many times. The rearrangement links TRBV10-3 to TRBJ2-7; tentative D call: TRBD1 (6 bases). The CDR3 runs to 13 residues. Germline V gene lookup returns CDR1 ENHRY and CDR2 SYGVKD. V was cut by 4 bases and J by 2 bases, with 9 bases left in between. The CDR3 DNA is TGTGCCATCAGTGGACAGGCACCCTACGAGCAGTACTTC. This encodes CAISGQAPYEQYF.